This T cell receptor beta chain emerged from a study of T cells after yellow fever vaccination. Across the whole study: Preparation of fractions with low cell numbers was performed using SMART-Seq v4 Ultra Low Input. Whole-study findings and limits: Most clones from primary vaccination were detected again post-booster (just under 97% CD4, 88% CD8). One caveat is that FACS-sorted repertoires could contain abundant clonotypes contaminating from the bulk population.

This clonotype was seen at least ten times. The antigen is unknown. 5'RACE template switching added a universal primer site and UMIs to TCR cDNA. Each CDR3 protein gets one entry after TCRdb re-called the 5' RACE reads with MiXCR. The sample consists of more than 300,000 distinct CDR3 sequences, roughly 10% of them appearing once. This CDR3 is built from 14 residues. Germline assignment: CDR1 SGHTA and CDR2 FQGNSA. Unmatched junction bases numbered 5, after V lost 5 bases and J lost 3 bases. The receptor was derived from a man younger than 35 who received the YFV17D yellow fever vaccine. The sequencing here drew on CD4+ T cells sorted from PBMCs, taken 45 days after the yellow fever booster vaccination. The J gene is TRBJ1-1, the V gene TRBV7-2, with 8 positions matching TRBD1. The CDR3 protein is CASSLGQGYTEAFF. CDR3 nucleotide sequence: TGTGCCAGCAGCCTAGGACAGGGCTACACTGAAGCTTTCTTT.